The present entry profiles one T cell receptor beta chain with its context. The sample is drawn from a study of shared clonotypes between healthy human individuals. Here immunoSEQ multiplex PCR was the method, and the copy in TCRdb shows in-frame clones only, minus some. Among some 1.4 million clones listed, roughly 97% were seen once. All donors were healthy HIV-negative adults lacking recent acute infections or vaccinations. The TCR was taken from a man aged 30 to 39 in good health. Sequenced: naive CD4+ T cells sorted from blood. Subset here: CD45RA+ positively selected.

CDR3 amino acids: CASSRTGKDYEQYF. For the CDR3, the DNA is TGTGCCAGCTCCCGGACAGGGAAGGACTACGAGCAGTACTTC. The chain joins TRBV18 to TRBJ2-7, with 8 bases matching TRBD1. The CDR3 is 14 amino acids. With 6 bases clipped from V and 3 bases from J, the junction kept 7 bases outside the gene matches. Germline loops: CDR1 KGHSH, CDR2 LQKENI.